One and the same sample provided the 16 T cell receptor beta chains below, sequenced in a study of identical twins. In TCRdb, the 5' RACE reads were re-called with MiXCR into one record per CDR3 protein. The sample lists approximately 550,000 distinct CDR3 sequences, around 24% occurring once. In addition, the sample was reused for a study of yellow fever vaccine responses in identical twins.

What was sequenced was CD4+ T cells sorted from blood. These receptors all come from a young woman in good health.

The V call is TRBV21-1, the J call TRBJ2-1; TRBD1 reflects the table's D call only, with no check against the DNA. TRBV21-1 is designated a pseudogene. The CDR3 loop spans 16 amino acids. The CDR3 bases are TGTGCCTGCAGCACCCCCGGGACAGGCCCATACAATGAGCAGTTCTTC. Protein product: CACSTPGTGPYNEQFF.

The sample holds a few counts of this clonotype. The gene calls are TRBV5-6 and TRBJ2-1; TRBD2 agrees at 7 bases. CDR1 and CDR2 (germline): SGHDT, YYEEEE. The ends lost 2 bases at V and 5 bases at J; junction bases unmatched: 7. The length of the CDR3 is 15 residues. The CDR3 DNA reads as TGTGCCAGCAGCTTCTTGGCTAGCGGCCACAATGAGCAGTTCTTC. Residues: CASSFLASGHNEQFF.

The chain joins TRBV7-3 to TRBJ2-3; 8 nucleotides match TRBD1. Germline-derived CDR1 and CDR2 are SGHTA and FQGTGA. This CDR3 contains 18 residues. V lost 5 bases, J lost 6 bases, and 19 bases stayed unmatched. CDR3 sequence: CASSPQIQGAGRWDTQYF. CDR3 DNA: TGTGCCAGCAGCCCTCAAATCCAGGGGGCGGGTCGGTGGGATACGCAGTATTTT.

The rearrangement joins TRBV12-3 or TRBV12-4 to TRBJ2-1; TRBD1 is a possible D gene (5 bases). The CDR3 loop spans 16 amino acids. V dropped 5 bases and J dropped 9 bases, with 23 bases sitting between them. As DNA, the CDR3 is TGTGCCAGCAGTGTCCACCAGGGCCGGGTACGCGTTGAGCAGTTCTTC. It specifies CASSVHQGRVRVEQFF.

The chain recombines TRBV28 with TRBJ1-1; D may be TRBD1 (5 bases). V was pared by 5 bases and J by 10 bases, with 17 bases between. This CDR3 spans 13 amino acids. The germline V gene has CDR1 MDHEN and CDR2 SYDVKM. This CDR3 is CASSDGGLGRAFF. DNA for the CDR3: TGTGCCAGCAGTGACGGGGGACTAGGCCGAGCTTTCTTT. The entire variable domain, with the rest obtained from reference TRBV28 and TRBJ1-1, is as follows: DVKVTQSSRYLVKRTGEKVFLECVQDMDHENMFWYRQDPGLGLRLIYFSYDVKMKEKGDIPEGYSVSREKKERFSLILESASTNQTSMYLCASSDGGLGRAFFGQGTRLTVV.

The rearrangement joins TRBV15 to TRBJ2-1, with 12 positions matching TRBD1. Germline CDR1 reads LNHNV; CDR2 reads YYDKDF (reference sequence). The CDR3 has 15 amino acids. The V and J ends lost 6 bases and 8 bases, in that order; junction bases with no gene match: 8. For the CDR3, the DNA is TGTGCCACCAGTACCGGGACAGGGGGCCGGGATGAGCAGTTCTTC. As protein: CATSTGTGGRDEQFF. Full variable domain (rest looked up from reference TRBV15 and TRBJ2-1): DAMVIQNPRYQVTQFGKPVTLSCSQTLNHNVMYWYQQKSSQAPKLLFHYYDKDFNNEADTPDNFQSRRPNTSFCFLDIRSPGLGDTAMYLCATSTGTGGRDEQFFGPGTRLTVL.

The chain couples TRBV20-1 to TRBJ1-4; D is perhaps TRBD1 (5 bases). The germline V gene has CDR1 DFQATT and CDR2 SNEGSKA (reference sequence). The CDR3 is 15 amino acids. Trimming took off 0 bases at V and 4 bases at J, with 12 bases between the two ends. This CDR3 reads CSARDARDYNEKLFF. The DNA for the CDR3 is TGCAGTGCTAGAGATGCCCGGGACTATAATGAAAAACTGTTTTTT.

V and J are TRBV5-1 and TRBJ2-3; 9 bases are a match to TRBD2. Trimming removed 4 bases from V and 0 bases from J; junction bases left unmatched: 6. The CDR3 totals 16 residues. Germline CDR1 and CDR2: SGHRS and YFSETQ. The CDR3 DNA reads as TGCGCCAGCAGCGCGGGACTAGCCACAAGCACAGATACGCAGTATTTT. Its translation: CASSAGLATSTDTQYF.

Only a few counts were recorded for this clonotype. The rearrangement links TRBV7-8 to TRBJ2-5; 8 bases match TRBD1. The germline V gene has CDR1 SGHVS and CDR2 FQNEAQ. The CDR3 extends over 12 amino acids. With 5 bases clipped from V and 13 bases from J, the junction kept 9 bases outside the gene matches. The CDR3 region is CASSIGQGPRYF. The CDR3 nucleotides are TGTGCCAGCAGCATTGGACAGGGCCCGCGGTACTTC.

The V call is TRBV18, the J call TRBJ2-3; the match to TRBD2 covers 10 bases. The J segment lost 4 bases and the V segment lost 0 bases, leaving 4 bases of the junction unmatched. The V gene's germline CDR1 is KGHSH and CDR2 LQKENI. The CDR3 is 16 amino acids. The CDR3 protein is CASSPPGLASPDTQYF. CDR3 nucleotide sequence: TGTGCCAGCTCACCACCGGGACTAGCGAGCCCAGATACGCAGTATTTT.

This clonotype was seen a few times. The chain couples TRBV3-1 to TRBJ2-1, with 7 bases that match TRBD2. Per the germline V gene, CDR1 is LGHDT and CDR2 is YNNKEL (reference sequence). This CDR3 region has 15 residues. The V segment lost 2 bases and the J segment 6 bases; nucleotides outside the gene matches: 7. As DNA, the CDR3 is TGTGCCAGCAGCCAAAGTGAAGCGGGGCGCAATGAGCAGTTCTTC. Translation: CASSQSEAGRNEQFF.

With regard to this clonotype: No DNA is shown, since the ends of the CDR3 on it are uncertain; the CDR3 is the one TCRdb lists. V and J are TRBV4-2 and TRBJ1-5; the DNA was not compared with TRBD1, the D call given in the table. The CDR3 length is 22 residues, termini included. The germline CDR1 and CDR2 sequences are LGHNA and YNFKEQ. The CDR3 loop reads CASSPRVGQGIISPSILVICHF.

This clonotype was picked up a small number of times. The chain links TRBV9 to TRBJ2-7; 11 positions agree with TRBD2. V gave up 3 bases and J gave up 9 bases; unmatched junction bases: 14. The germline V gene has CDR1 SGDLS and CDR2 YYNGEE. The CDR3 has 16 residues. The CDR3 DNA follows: TGTGCCAGCAGCGCCACTAGCGGGAGTGGGCCTTCGGTGCAGTACTTC. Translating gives CASSATSGSGPSVQYF.

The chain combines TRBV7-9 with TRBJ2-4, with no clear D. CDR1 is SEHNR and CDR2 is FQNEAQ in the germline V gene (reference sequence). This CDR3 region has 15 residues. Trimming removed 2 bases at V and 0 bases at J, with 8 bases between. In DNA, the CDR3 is TGTGCCAGCAGCTTATACGATCTAGCCAAAAACATTCAGTACTTC. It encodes CASSLYDLAKNIQYF.

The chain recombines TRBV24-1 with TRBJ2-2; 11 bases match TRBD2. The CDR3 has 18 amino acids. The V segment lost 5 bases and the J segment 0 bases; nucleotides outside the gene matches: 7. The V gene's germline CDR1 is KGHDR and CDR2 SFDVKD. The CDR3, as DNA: TGTGCCACCAGTGCCCTACTAGCGGGAGCTCCGAACACCGGGGAGCTGTTTTTT. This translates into CATSALLAGAPNTGELFF.

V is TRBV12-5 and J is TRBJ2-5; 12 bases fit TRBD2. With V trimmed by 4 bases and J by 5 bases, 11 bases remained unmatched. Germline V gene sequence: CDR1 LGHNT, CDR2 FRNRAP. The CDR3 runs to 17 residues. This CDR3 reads CASGSPPTSGSIETQYF. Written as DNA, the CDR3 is TGTGCTAGTGGTTCCCCGCCGACTAGCGGGAGTATCGAGACCCAGTACTTC.